This TCR beta chain emerged from a study of Graves' ophthalmopathy and Graves' hyperthyroidism. The wider study: The term stable hyperthyroidism indicated an absence of ophthalmopathy within 18 months of follow-up. Study-wide points: The study's model predicted ophthalmopathy progression at approximately 71% sensitivity and 72% to 85% specificity.

Amplified material comprised TCR beta CDR3 regions derived from RNA transcripts. RT-PCR was first run with HTBI primers, then multiplex PCR in a second round. TCRdb itself ran the multiplex PCR reads through MiXCR, one entry per CDR3 protein. The data contain roughly 600,000 distinct CDR3 sequences, 35% to 45% of them singletons. This clonotype was seen a handful of times. Its target is unknown. As diagnostic evidence, clinical symptoms, serum thyroxine, TRAb, thyroid ultrasound and orbital computed tomography were relied upon. Sequencing used peripheral blood or thyroid tissue (not recorded which). The source of this sequence is an adult man with Graves' hyperthyroidism.

CDR3 DNA: TGTGCCAGCAGCTGGGGACAGGGACCCTCCTACGAGCAGTACTTC. Encoded protein: CASSWGQGPSYEQYF. The rearrangement uses TRBV14 and TRBJ2-7, with 9 bases fitting TRBD1. From germline, CDR1 is SGHDN and CDR2 FVKESK. The ends lost 5 bases at V and 0 bases at J; junction bases unmatched: 5. The CDR3 contains 15 residues.